These T cell receptor beta chains were read from a single sample in a study of blood T cell repertoires in COVID-19. Clones were sequenced by immunoSEQ multiplex PCR, and TCRdb holds only the in-frame ones, with some missing. The profile covers 50,000 to 65,000 clones, with more than 75% appearing a single time and 3.2% taken by the ten largest. Material: peripheral blood. These receptors came from a man aged 50 to 59 with active COVID-19. Both conserved end residues are trimmed from each CDR3. Each record gives: V gene, CDR3 length, J gene, CDR3 protein.

>TRBV6-1|13|TRBJ1-2
ASSERSAGYYGYT
>TRBV7-8|14|TRBJ1-4
ASSLIGGATNEKLF
>TRBV6-2/TRBV6-3|16|TRBJ1-5
ASSYSGTGFRANQPQH
>TRBV4-1|12|TRBJ2-1
ASSQDGGVGEQF
>TRBV2|12|TRBJ2-5
ASRGLAGMETQY
>TRBV6-5|12|TRBJ2-1
ASSRSPQANEQF
>TRBV7-8|11|TRBJ1-2
AAGQAGGYGYT
>TRBV2|12|TRBJ2-3
ASGQGAPSDTQY
>TRBV18|15|TRBJ2-7
ASSPTTGGGGSYEQY
>TRBV5-4|14|TRBJ2-3
ASSPSKSGATDTQY
>TRBV9|13|TRBJ1-5
ASSAGPTGDQPQH
>TRBV7-3|12|TRBJ2-1
ASSLTSTSDEQF
>TRBV27|14|TRBJ2-5
ASSRLAGGLSETQY
>TRBV6-6|11|TRBJ1-1
ASSLRALTEAF
>TRBV6-2/TRBV6-3|11|TRBJ2-1
ASSWTGYNEQF
>TRBV30|9|TRBJ1-1
AWTRQIEAF
>TRBV3-1/TRBV3-2|15|TRBJ1-5
ASSQTGTGGGNQPQH
>TRBV5-5|14|TRBJ1-4
ASNIPFRQGGEKLF
>TRBV12-5|12|TRBJ2-7
ASGPDRMLSEQY
>TRBV6-6|13|TRBJ1-5
ASSQDLQGYQPQH
>TRBV30|14|TRBJ2-1
AWSLQGSLSYNEQF
>TRBV7-8|12|TRBJ2-3
ASGRLANTDTQY
>TRBV9|14|TRBJ2-7
ASSAGGLAEIYEQY
>TRBV27|11|TRBJ2-7
ASSLSRDYEQY
>TRBV27|17|TRBJ2-5
ASSPSASDIAEFQETQY
>TRBV6-6|13|TRBJ2-7
ASSNRDRPPYEQY
>TRBV12-3/TRBV12-4|11|TRBJ2-7
ASSLLIGRGQY
>TRBV6-5|13|TRBJ1-1
ASSAGGGTNTEAF
>TRBV3-1/TRBV3-2|14|TRBJ1-5
ASSQDVGGVHQPQH
>TRBV2|12|TRBJ1-1
ASSEDRLNTEAF
>TRBV6-5|13|TRBJ2-7
ASSYRGQLPYEQY